This TCR beta chain originates from a study of cytomegalovirus exposure and HLA in healthy donors. Germline V CDR1 and CDR2: SGHRS, YFSETQ. Trimming stripped 4 bases from V and 5 bases from J, with 12 bases between. CDR3 length: 13 residues. In the PCR, 60 Vbeta and 13 Jbeta primers were used. Only in-frame clones appear in the TCRdb table, and some are missing; sequencing was by immunoSEQ multiplex PCR. The repertoire includes 100,000 to 150,000 clones, about 86% of them detected once, and 2.2% sits in the top ten. The V and J genes are TRBV5-1 and TRBJ1-2; D remains ambiguous. What was sequenced was PBMCs. The receptor comes from a woman aged 40 to 50 in good health and CMV-seronegative. The CDR3 coding sequence is TGCGCCAGCAGCCACACTATGTGGTATGGCTACACCTTC. Translated: CASSHTMWYGYTF.